A single sample is the source of the 17 T cell receptor beta chains below, sequenced in a study of OX40 agonist ivuxolimab in advanced cancers. Profiled with immunoSEQ multiplex PCR; TCRdb holds only in-frame clones, not every one. Of 100,000 to 130,000 clones in the sample, 80% to 95% are singletons; the top ten hold about 1.2%. This specimen consisted of CD4+ or CD8+ T cells sorted from blood, obtained in a trial of the OX40 agonist ivuxolimab. These receptors all stem from an adult with an advanced solid tumor such as melanoma, head and neck, liver or kidney cancer.

The chain combines TRBV19 with TRBJ1-1; D unresolved. Germline values: CDR1 LNHDA, CDR2 SQIVND (reference sequence). V lost 2 bases and J lost 5, with 9 bases in between. This CDR3 comprises 13 residues. CDR3 region: CASSIRGWTEAFF. The CDR3 DNA reads TGTGCCAGTAGTATAAGAGGTTGGACTGAAGCTTTCTTT.

The gene calls are TRBV7-2 and TRBJ2-3; weak D call: TRBD1 (5 bases). This CDR3 region has 16 residues. Trimming removed 2 bases at V and 1 base at J, with 13 bases between. Germline V gives CDR1 SGHTA, CDR2 FQGNSA. DNA for the CDR3: TGTGCCAGCAGCTTACCAGGGTCTCTTGGCACAGATACGCAGTATTTT. Translation gives CASSLPGSLGTDTQYF.

The chain has TRBV28 and TRBJ1-1; 10 nucleotides agree with TRBD1. J was trimmed by 1 base and V by 6 bases; bases with no gene match: 11. The CDR3 is 17 amino acids. Germline V gene sequence: CDR1 MDHEN, CDR2 SYDVKM. The CDR3 DNA follows: TGTGCCAGCAGCCCCCGGAAGGGACAGGGGAAGAACACTGAAGCTTTCTTT. Translating gives CASSPRKGQGKNTEAFF.

V usage is TRBV27 and J usage is TRBJ2-5, with D possibly TRBD1 on 6 matching bases. V lost 3 bases and J lost 4, with 9 bases in between. Per germline, CDR1 MNHEY and CDR2 SMNVEV (reference sequence). CDR3 length equals 13 residues. As DNA, the CDR3 is TGTGCCAGCAGTTTCAGGACAGCAGAGACCCAGTACTTC. This sequence encodes CASSFRTAETQYF.

The V call is TRBV2, the J call TRBJ2-7; TRBD1 matches at 9 bases. The CDR3 extends over 14 amino acids. The germline gives CDR1 SNHLY, CDR2 FYNNEI. Trimming removed 7 bases from V and 1 base from J; junction bases left unmatched: 5. The CDR3 region is CASTDRGQSYEQYF. The CDR3 region has the DNA TGTGCCAGCACGGACAGGGGACAATCCTACGAGCAGTACTTC. Together with reference TRBV2 and TRBJ2-7, the CDR3 gives the full variable domain: EPEVTQTPSHQVTQMGQEVILRCVPISNHLYFYWYRQILGQKVEFLVSFYNNEISEKSEIFDDQFSVERPDGSNFTLKIRSTKLEDSAMYFCASTDRGQSYEQYFGPGTRLTVT.

The chain joins TRBV19 to TRBJ2-2, with D maybe TRBD1 (6 bases). The length of the CDR3 is 14 residues. The V gene lost 5 bases and the J gene lost 4 bases, with 11 bases spanning the gap. Germline assignment: CDR1 LNHDA and CDR2 SQIVND (reference sequence). This CDR3 reads CASSAGVSTGELFF. DNA for the CDR3: TGTGCCAGTAGTGCAGGGGTTAGCACCGGGGAGCTGTTTTTT.

The J gene is TRBJ1-1, the V gene TRBV28; D ambiguous. Between the trimmed V and J ends, which lost 6 bases and 6 bases, there was a span of 17 bases. The germline gives CDR1 MDHEN, CDR2 SYDVKM. The CDR3 totals 14 residues. CDR3: CASSAPTRRAEAFF. CDR3 nucleotide sequence: TGTGCCAGCAGCGCCCCTACTAGGAGGGCTGAAGCTTTCTTT.

The chain combines TRBV5-4 with TRBJ2-6, with TRBD2 matching over 11 bases. This CDR3 is built from 19 residues. The germline CDR1 and CDR2 sequences are SGHNT and YYREEE (reference sequence). The V and J ends lost 4 bases and 0 bases, in that order; junction bases with no gene match: 9. For the CDR3, the DNA is TGTGCCAGCAGCCCCGGGCTAGCGGGAGGTCGCTCTGGGGCCAACGTCCTGACTTTC. Its translation is CASSPGLAGGRSGANVLTF. Combining the CDR3 with reference TRBV5-4 and TRBJ2-6 gives the whole variable domain ETGVTQSPTHLIKTRGQQVTLRCSSQSGHNTVSWYQQALGQGPQFIFQYYREEENGRGNFPPRFSGLQFPNYSSELNVNALELDDSALYLCASSPGLAGGRSGANVLTFGAGSRLTVL.

The chain uses TRBV27 and TRBJ2-4; D is undetermined. Germline CDR1 and CDR2: MNHEY and SMNVEV (reference sequence). V was shortened by 2 bases and J by 7 bases, with 9 bases between the two germline ends. CDR3 length: 13 amino acids. This CDR3 is CASSLINSNIQYF. The CDR3 region has the DNA TGTGCCAGCAGTTTAATTAATTCCAACATTCAGTACTTC.

The chain uses TRBV5-1 and TRBJ2-3; 8 bases are shared with TRBD1. V shed 7 bases, J shed 5 bases, and the junction held 12 bases outside the gene matches. CDR3 length: 15 amino acids. The germline V gene encodes CDR1 SGHRS and CDR2 YFSETQ. The CDR3 bases are TGCGCCAGCCGTTATATGACAGGGGAAGGAGATACGCAGTATTTT. Residues: CASRYMTGEGDTQYF.

V gene TRBV4-3 combines with J gene TRBJ2-1; TRBD2 matches 9 bases. CDR1 and CDR2 (germline): LGHNA, YSLEER. V lost 0 bases to trimming and J lost 2 bases; unmatched junction nucleotides: 5. This CDR3 comprises 17 residues. The DNA of the CDR3 is TGCGCCAGCAGCCAAGAAGGGCGCGGGAGGGCCTACAATGAGCAGTTCTTC. Amino acid sequence: CASSQEGRGRAYNEQFF.

The rearrangement joins TRBV9 to TRBJ2-6; 8 positions match TRBD1. Looked up from germline, CDR1 is SGDLS and CDR2 is YYNGEE. CDR3 length: 17 residues. V lost 3 bases to trimming and J lost 1 base; unmatched junction nucleotides: 6. Here the CDR3 DNA reads TGTGCCAGCAGCGCCGCAGGGGGCTTGTCTGGGGCCAACGTCCTGACTTTC. Amino acid sequence: CASSAAGGLSGANVLTF. Based on the CDR3 plus reference TRBV9 and TRBJ2-6, the full variable domain is DSGVTQTPKHLITATGQRVTLRCSPRSGDLSVYWYQQSLDQGLQFLIQYYNGEERAKGNILERFSAQQFPDLHSELNLSSLELGDSALYFCASSAAGGLSGANVLTFGAGSRLTVL.

This clone was counted once. The chain has TRBV28 and TRBJ2-7, with 7 bases aligning to TRBD2. The ends lost 7 bases at V and 2 bases at J; junction bases unmatched: 8. Germline V gives CDR1 MDHEN, CDR2 SYDVKM. The CDR3 length is 14 residues. The CDR3 protein is CASKVGGLTYEQYF. The CDR3 nucleotides are TGTGCCAGCAAGGTGGGAGGGCTTACCTACGAGCAGTACTTC. Drawing the rest from reference TRBV28 and TRBJ2-7, the complete variable domain is DVKVTQSSRYLVKRTGEKVFLECVQDMDHENMFWYRQDPGLGLRLIYFSYDVKMKEKGDIPEGYSVSREKKERFSLILESASTNQTSMYLCASKVGGLTYEQYFGPGTRLTVT.

The chain couples TRBV14 to TRBJ2-7; D is possibly TRBD1 or TRBD2 (6 bases each). CDR3 length: 16 residues. Trimming shortened V by 3 bases and J by 1 base, and 16 bases separated the two germline ends. Germline V gene lookup returns CDR1 SGHDN and CDR2 FVKESK. CDR3 sequence reads: CASSQDRGTGSYEQYF. The CDR3 DNA sequence: TGTGCCAGCAGCCAGGATAGGGGGACTGGATCCTACGAGCAGTACTTC.

The chain uses TRBV9 and TRBJ1-5; 7 positions match TRBD1. The CDR3 length is 16 residues. Germline values: CDR1 SGDLS, CDR2 YYNGEE. Trimming cost V 4 bases and J 0 bases; bases outside gene matches: 7. The CDR3 DNA follows: TGTGCCAGCAGCCCTCAGGGGGAGGATAGCAATCAGCCCCAGCATTTT. Its protein product is CASSPQGEDSNQPQHF.

The chain joins TRBV15 to TRBJ2-7; D is unclear. CDR3 length: 14 residues. The V gene lost 0 bases and the J gene lost 6 bases, with 12 bases spanning the gap. Germline V gene data show CDR1 as LNHNV and CDR2 as YYDKDF (reference sequence). Written as DNA, the CDR3 is TGTGCCACCAGCAGAGATTCGGCGGTTACCGAGCAGTACTTC. This translates into CATSRDSAVTEQYF.

The chain is built from TRBV27 and TRBJ1-5, with 7 positions matching TRBD1. Looked up from germline, CDR1 is MNHEY and CDR2 is SMNVEV (reference sequence). The CDR3 has 17 residues. The V segment lost 5 bases and the J segment 0 bases; nucleotides outside the gene matches: 10. CDR3 DNA sequence: TGTGCCAGCAGTACGACAGGGAACTTTTATAGCAATCAGCCCCAGCATTTT. Translation: CASSTTGNFYSNQPQHF.